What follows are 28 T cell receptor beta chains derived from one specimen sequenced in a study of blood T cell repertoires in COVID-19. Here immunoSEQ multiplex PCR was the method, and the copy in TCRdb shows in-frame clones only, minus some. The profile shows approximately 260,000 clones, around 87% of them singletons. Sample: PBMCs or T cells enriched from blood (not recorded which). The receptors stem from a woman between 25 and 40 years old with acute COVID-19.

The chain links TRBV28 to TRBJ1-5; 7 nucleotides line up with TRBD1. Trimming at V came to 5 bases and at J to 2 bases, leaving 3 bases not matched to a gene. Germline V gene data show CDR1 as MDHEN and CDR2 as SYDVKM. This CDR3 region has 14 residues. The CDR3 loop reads CASSEGQGNQPQHF. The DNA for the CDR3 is TGTGCCAGCAGTGAAGGACAGGGCAATCAGCCCCAGCATTTT. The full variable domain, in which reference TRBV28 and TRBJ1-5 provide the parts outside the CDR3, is DVKVTQSSRYLVKRTGEKVFLECVQDMDHENMFWYRQDPGLGLRLIYFSYDVKMKEKGDIPEGYSVSREKKERFSLILESASTNQTSMYLCASSEGQGNQPQHFGDGTRLSIL.

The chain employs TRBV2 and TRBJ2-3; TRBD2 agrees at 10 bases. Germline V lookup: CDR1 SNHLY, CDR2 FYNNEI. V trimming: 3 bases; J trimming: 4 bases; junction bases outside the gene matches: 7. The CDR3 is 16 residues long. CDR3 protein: CASSEGLAGVSDTQYF. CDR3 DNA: TGTGCCAGCAGTGAGGGTCTAGCGGGAGTGTCAGATACGCAGTATTTT.

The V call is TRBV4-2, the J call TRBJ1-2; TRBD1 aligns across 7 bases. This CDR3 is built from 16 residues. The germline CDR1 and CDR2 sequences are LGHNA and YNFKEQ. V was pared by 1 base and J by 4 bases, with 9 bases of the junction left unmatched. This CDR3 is CASSQVPRTGLYGYTF. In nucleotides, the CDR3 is TGTGCCAGCAGCCAAGTCCCCCGGACAGGACTCTATGGCTACACCTTC.

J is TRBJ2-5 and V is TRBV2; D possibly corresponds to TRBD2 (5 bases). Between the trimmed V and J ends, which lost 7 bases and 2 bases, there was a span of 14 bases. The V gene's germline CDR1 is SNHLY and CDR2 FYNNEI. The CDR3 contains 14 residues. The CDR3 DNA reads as TGTGCCAGCAAACCATCGCTAGCTCAAGAGACCCAGTACTTC. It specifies CASKPSLAQETQYF.

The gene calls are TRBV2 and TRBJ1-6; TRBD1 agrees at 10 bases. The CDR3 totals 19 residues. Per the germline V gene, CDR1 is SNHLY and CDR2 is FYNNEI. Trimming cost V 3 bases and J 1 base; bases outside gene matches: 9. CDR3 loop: CASSDFGQGDPSYNSPLHF. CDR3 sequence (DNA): TGTGCCAGCAGTGATTTCGGACAGGGGGACCCATCCTATAATTCACCCCTCCACTTT.

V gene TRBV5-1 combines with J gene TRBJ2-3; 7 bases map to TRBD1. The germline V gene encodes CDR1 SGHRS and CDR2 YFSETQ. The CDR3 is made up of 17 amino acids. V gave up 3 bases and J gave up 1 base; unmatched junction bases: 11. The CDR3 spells CASSSLFGQEGTDTQYF. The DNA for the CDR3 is TGCGCCAGCAGCTCTTTATTCGGACAGGAGGGCACAGATACGCAGTATTTT.

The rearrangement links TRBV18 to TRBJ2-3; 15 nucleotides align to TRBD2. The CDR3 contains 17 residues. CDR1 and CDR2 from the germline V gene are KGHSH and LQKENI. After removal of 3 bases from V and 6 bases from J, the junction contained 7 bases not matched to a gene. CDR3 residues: CASSPRTSGRASDTQYF. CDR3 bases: TGTGCCAGCTCACCGCGGACTAGCGGGAGGGCCTCCGATACGCAGTATTTT.

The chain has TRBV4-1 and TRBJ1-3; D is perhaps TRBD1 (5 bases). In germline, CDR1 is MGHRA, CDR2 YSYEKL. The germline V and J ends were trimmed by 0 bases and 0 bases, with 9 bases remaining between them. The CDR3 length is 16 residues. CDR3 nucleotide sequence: TGCGCCAGCAGCCAAGAGGGGCAGTTCTCTGGAAACACCATATATTTT. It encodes CASSQEGQFSGNTIYF.

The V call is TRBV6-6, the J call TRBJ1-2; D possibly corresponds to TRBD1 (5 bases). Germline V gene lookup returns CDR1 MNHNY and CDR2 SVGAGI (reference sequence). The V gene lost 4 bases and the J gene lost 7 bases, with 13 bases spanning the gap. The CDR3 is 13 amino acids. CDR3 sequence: CASSSSRQGGYTF. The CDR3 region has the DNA TGTGCCAGCAGTTCCTCCAGGCAGGGTGGCTACACCTTC.

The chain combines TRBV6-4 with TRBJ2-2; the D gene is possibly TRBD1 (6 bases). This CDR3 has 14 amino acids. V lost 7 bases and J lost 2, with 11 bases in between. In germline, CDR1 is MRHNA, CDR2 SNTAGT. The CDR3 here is CASKGEDNTGELFF. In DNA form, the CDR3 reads TGTGCCAGCAAGGGGGAAGATAACACCGGGGAGCTGTTTTTT.

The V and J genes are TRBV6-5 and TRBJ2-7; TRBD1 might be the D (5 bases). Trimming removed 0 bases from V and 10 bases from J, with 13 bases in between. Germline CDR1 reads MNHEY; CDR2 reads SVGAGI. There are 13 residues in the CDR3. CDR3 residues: CASSYSTQAEQYF. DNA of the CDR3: TGTGCCAGCAGTTACTCGACACAGGCGGAACAGTACTTC.

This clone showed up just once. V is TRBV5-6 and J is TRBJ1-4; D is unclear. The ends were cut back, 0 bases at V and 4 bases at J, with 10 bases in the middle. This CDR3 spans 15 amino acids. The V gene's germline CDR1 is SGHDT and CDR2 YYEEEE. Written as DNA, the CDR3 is TGTGCCAGCAGCTTGGTCGGGAGCAGTAATGAAAAACTGTTTTTT. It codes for CASSLVGSSNEKLFF.

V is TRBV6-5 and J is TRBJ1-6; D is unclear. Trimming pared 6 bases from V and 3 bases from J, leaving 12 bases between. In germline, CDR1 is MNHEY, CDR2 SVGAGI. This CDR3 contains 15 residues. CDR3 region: CASRASWSYNSPLHF. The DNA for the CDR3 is TGTGCCAGCAGAGCGAGTTGGAGCTATAATTCACCCCTCCACTTT.

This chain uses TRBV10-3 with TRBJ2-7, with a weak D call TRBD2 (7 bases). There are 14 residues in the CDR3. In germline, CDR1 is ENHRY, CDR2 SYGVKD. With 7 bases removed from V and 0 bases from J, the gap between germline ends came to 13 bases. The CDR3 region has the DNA TGTGCCATCAAGGGGGGGCGGGACTCCTACGAGCAGTACTTC. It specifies CAIKGGRDSYEQYF.

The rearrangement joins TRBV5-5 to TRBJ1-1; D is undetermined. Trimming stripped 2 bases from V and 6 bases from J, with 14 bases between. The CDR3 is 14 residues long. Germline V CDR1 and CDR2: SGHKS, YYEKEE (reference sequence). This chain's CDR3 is CASSFRLSGPEAFF. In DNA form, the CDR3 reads TGTGCCAGCAGCTTTAGGTTATCGGGTCCTGAAGCTTTCTTT. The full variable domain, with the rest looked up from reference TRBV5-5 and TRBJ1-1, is DAGVTQSPTHLIKTRGQQVTLRCSPISGHKSVSWYQQVLGQGPQFIFQYYEKEERGRGNFPDRFSARQFPNYSSELNVNALLLGDSALYLCASSFRLSGPEAFFGQGTRLTVV.

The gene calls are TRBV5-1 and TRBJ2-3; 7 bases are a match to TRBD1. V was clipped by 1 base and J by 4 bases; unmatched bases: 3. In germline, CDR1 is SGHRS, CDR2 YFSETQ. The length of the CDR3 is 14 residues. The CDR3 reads CASSLTGVADTQYF. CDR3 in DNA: TGCGCCAGCAGCTTGACAGGGGTGGCAGATACGCAGTATTTT.

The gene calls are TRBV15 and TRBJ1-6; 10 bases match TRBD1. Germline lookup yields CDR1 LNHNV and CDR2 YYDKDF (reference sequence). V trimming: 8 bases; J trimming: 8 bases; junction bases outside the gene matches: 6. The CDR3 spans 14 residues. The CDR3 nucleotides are TGTGCCACCGGGAGAGGGACAGGGGATTCACCCCTCCACTTT. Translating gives CATGRGTGDSPLHF.

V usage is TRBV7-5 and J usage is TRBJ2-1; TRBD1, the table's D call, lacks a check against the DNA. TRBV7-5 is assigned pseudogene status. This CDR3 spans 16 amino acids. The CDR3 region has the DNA TGTGCCAGAAGCCCCTGGTACAGGGGCTCCTACAATGAGCAGTTCTTC. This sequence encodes CARSPWYRGSYNEQFF.

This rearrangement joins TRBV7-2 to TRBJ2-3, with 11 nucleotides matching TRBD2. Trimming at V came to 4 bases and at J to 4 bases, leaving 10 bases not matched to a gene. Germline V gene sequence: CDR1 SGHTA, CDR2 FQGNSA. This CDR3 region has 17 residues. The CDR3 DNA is TGTGCCAGCAGCTGGAGTATAGCGGGAGGGCCTTCAGATACGCAGTATTTT. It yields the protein CASSWSIAGGPSDTQYF.

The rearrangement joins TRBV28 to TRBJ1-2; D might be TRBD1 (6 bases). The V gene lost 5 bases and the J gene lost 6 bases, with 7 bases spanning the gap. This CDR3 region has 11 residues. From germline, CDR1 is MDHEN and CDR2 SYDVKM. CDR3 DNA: TGTGCCAGCAGTAGGACAGATGGCTACACCTTC. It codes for CASSRTDGYTF.

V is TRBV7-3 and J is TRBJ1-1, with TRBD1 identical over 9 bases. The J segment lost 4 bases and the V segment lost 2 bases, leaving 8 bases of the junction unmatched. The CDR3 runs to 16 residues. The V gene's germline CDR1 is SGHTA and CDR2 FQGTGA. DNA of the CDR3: TGTGCCAGCAGCTTAGGAGCTACAGGGGGCATCACTGAAGCTTTCTTT. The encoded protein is CASSLGATGGITEAFF. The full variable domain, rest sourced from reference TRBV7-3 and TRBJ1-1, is GAGVSQTPSNKVTEKGKYVELRCDPISGHTALYWYRQSLGQGPEFLIYFQGTGAADDSGLPNDRFFAVRPEGSVSTLKIQRTERGDSAVYLCASSLGATGGITEAFFGQGTRLTVV.

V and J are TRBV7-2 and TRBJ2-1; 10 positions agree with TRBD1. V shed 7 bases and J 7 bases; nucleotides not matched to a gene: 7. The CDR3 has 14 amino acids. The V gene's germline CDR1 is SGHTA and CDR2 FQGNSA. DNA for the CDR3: TGTGCCAGCACCTTCAAGGGACAGGGGAATGAGCAGTTCTTC. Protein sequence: CASTFKGQGNEQFF.

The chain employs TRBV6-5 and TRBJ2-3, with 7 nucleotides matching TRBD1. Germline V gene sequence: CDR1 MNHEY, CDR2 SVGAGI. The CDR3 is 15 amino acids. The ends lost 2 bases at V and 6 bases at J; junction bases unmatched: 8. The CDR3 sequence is CASSYTDREWDTQYF. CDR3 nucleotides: TGTGCCAGCAGTTACACCGACAGGGAATGGGATACGCAGTATTTT.

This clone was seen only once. The CDR3 loop reads CASSPAGGASETQYF. For the CDR3, the DNA is TGTGCCAGCAGCCCCGCCGGGGGGGCGTCGGAGACCCAGTACTTC. The V call is TRBV7-3, the J call TRBJ2-5; TRBD2 agrees at 8 bases. Germline values: CDR1 SGHTA, CDR2 FQGTGA. Trimming at V came to 5 bases and at J to 5 bases, leaving 10 bases not matched to a gene. This CDR3 contains 15 residues.

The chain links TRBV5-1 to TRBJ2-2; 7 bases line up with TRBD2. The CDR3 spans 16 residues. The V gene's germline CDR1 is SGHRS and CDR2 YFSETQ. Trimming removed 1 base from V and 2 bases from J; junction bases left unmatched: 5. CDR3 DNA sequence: TGCGCCAGCAGCTTGCTTGGACTAGACAACACCGGGGAGCTGTTTTTT. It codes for CASSLLGLDNTGELFF.

The CDR3 here is CASSYPLYGSGRGNYNEQFF. CDR3 nucleotides: TGTGCCAGCAGTTACCCACTATATGGTAGCGGGAGGGGAAACTACAATGAGCAGTTCTTC. The V gene is TRBV6-2 or TRBV6-3, the J gene TRBJ2-1, with 11 bases identical to TRBD2. Germline V gene sequence: CDR1 MNHEY, CDR2 SVGEGT. CDR3 size: 20 residues. The V gene end was trimmed by 2 bases and the J gene end by 3 bases; junction bases not matched to a gene: 15.

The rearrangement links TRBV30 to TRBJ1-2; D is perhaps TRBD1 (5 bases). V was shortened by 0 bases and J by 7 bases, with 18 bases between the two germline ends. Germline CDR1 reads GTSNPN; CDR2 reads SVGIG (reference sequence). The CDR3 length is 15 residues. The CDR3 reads CAWSVPPGKASGYTF. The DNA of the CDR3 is TGTGCCTGGAGTGTACCCCCAGGGAAGGCTTCTGGCTACACCTTC. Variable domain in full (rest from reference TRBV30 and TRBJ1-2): SQTIHQWPATLVQPVGSPLSLECTVEGTSNPNLYWYRQAAGRGLQLLFYSVGIGQISSEVPQNLSASRPQDRQFILSSKKLLLSDSGFYLCAWSVPPGKASGYTFGSGTRLTVV.

CDR3 sequence reads: CSVEEPLGLAGGSSYEQYF. In DNA form, the CDR3 reads TGCAGCGTTGAAGAACCCCTGGGACTAGCGGGAGGAAGCTCCTACGAGCAGTACTTC. J is TRBJ2-7 and V is TRBV29-1; 15 nucleotides align to TRBD2. CDR3 length: 19 residues. Trimming took 0 bases from V and 0 from J; bases not matched to a gene: 9. From germline, CDR1 is SQVTM and CDR2 ANQGSEA.